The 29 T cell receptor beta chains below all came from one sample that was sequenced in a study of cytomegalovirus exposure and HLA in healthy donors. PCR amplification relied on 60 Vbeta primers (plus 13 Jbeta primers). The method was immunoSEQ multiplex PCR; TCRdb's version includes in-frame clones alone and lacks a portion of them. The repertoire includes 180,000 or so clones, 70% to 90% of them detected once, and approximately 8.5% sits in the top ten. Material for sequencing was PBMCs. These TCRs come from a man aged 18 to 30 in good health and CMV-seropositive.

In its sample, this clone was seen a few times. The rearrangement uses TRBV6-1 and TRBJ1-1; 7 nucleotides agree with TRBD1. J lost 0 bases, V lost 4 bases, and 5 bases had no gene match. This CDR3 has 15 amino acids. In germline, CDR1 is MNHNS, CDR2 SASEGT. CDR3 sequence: CASSVRDSLNTEAFF. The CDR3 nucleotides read TGTGCCAGCAGTGTACGGGACAGCTTGAACACTGAAGCTTTCTTT.

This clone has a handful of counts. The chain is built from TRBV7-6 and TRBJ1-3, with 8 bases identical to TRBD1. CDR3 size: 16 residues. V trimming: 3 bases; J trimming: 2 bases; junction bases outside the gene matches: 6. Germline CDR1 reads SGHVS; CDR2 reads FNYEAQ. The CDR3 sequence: CASSLGQALPGNTIYF. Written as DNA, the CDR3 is TGTGCCAGCAGCTTGGGACAGGCCTTGCCTGGAAACACCATATATTTT.

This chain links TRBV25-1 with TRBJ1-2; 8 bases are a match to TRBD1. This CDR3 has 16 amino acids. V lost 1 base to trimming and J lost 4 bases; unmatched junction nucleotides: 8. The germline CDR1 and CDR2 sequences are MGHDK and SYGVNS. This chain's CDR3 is CASSESGTGDVYGYTF. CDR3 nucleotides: TGTGCCAGCAGTGAATCCGGGACAGGAGACGTCTATGGCTACACCTTC.

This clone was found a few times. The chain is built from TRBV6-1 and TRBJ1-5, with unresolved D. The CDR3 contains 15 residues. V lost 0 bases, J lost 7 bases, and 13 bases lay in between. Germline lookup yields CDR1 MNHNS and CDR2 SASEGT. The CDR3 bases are TGTGCCAGCAGTGAAGCGCTAGAGGGATGGCAGCCCCAGCATTTT. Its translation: CASSEALEGWQPQHF.

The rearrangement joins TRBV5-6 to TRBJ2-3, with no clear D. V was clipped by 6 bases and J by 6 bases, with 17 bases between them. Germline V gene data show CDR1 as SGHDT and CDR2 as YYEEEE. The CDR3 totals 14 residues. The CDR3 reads CASTSPVIRDTQYF. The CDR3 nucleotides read TGTGCCAGCACCTCCCCGGTGATCAGGGATACGCAGTATTTT.

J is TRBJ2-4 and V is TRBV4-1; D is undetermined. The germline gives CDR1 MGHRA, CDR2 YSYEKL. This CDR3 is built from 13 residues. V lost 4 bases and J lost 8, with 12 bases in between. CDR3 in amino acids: CASSPPAKDIQYF. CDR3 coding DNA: TGCGCCAGCAGCCCCCCAGCGAAAGACATTCAGTACTTC.

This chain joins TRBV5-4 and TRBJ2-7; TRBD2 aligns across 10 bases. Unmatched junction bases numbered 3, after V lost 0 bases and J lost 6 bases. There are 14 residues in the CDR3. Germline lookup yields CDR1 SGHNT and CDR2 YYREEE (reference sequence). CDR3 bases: TGTGCCAGCAGCTTGGGTAGCGGGGGGCTCGAGCAGTACTTC. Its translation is CASSLGSGGLEQYF.

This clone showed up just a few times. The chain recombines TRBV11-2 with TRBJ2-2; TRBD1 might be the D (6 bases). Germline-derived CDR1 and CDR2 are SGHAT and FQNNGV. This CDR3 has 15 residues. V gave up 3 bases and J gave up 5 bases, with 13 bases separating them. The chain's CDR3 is CASSFGQPGTGELFF. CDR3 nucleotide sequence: TGTGCCAGCAGCTTTGGACAGCCGGGGACCGGGGAGCTGTTTTTT.

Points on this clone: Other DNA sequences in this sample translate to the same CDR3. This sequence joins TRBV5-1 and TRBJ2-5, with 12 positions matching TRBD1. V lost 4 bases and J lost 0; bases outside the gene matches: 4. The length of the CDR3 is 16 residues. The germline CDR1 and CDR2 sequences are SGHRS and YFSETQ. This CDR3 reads CASSGGTGGYQETQYF. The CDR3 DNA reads TGCGCCAGCAGCGGGGGGACAGGGGGCTACCAAGAGACCCAGTACTTC.

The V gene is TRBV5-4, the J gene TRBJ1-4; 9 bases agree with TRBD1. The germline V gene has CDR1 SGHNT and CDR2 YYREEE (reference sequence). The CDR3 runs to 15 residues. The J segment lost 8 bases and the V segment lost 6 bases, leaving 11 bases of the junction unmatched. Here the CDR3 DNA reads TGTGCCAGCATGAGATCCGGGACAGGGAACGAAAAACTGTTTTTT. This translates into CASMRSGTGNEKLFF. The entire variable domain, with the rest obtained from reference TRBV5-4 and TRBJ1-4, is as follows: ETGVTQSPTHLIKTRGQQVTLRCSSQSGHNTVSWYQQALGQGPQFIFQYYREEENGRGNFPPRFSGLQFPNYSSELNVNALELDDSALYLCASMRSGTGNEKLFFGSGTQLSVL.

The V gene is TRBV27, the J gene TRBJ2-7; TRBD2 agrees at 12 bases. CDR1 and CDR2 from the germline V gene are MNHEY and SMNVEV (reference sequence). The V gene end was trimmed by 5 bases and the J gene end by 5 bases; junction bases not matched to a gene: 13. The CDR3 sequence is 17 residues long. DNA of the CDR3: TGTGCCAGCAGTGTTATAGTCGGACTAGCGGGGAGGAACGAGCAGTACTTC. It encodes CASSVIVGLAGRNEQYF.

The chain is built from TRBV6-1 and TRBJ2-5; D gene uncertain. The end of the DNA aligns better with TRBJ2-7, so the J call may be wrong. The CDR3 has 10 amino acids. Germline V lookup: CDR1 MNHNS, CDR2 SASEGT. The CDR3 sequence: CASSDYEQYF. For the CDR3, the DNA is TGTGCCAGCAGTGACTACGAGCAGTACTTC.

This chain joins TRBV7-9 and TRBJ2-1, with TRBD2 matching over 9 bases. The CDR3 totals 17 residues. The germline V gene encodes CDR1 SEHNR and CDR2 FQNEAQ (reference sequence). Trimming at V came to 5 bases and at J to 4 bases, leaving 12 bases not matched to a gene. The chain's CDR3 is CASSPPGAGGPYNEQFF. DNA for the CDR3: TGTGCCAGCAGCCCCCCGGGGGCGGGGGGGCCTTACAATGAGCAGTTCTTC.

The CDR3 loop reads CASSDRGRYYEQYF. The CDR3 coding sequence is TGTGCCAGCAGTGACAGGGGGCGGTACTACGAGCAGTACTTC. V is TRBV6-1 and J is TRBJ2-7; 8 bases map to TRBD1. Trimming at V came to 3 bases and at J to 3 bases, leaving 4 bases not matched to a gene. Germline V gene sequence: CDR1 MNHNS, CDR2 SASEGT. The CDR3 is 14 amino acids.

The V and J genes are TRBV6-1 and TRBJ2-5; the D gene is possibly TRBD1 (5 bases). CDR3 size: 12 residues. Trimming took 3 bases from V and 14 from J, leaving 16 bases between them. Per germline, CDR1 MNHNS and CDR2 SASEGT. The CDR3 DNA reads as TGTGCCAGCAGTGAGTCGTGGGGCCCTGTCTACTTC. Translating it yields CASSESWGPVYF.

CDR3 sequence: CAWSVLLGGGTIYF. CDR3 nucleotide sequence: TGTGCCTGGAGTGTACTTTTAGGTGGAGGCACCATATATTTT. The chain is built from TRBV30 and TRBJ1-3; D is unclear. Trimming left V 0 bases short and J 9 bases short, with 15 bases between. Germline V gives CDR1 GTSNPN, CDR2 SVGIG (reference sequence). The CDR3 has 14 residues.

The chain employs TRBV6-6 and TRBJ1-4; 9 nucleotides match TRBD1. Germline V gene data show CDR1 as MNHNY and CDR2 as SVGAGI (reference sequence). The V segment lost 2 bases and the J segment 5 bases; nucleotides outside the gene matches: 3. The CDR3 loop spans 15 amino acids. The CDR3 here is CASSYDRGRNEKLFF. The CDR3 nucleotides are TGTGCCAGCAGTTACGACAGGGGGAGGAATGAAAAACTGTTTTTT.

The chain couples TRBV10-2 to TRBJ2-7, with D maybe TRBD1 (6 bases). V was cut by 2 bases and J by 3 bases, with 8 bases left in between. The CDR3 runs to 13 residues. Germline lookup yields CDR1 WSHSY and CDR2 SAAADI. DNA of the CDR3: TGCGCCAGCAGTGAGAGGGGGATCTACGAGCAGTACTTC. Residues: CASSERGIYEQYF.

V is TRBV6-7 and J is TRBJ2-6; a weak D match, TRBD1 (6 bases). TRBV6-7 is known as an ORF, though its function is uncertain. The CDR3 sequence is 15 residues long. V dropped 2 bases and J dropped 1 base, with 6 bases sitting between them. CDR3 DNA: TGTGCCAGCAGTTACAGGGGGTCTGGGGCCAACGTCCTGACTTTC. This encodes CASSYRGSGANVLTF.

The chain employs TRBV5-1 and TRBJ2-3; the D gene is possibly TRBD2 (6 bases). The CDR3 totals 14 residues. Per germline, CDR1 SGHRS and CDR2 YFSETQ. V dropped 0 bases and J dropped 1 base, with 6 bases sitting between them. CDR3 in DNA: TGCGCCAGCAGCTTGGGCGGGGGCACAGATACGCAGTATTTT. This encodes CASSLGGGTDTQYF.

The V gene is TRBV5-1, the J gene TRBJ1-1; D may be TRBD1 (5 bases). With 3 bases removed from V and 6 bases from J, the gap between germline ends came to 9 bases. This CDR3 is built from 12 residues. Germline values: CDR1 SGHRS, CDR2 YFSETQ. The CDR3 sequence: CASSWGGPEAFF. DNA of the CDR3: TGCGCCAGCAGCTGGGGGGGACCTGAAGCTTTCTTT.

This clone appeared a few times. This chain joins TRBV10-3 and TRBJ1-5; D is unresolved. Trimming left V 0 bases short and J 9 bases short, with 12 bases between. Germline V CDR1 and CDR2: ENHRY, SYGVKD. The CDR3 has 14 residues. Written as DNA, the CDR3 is TGTGCCATCAGTGAGTCCGGGGTCCTCTGGCCCCAGCATTTT. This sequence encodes CAISESGVLWPQHF.

Written as DNA, the CDR3 is TGTGCCAGCAGCCCCGTCTCGGGAAGCAATCAGCCCCAGCATTTT. It translates to CASSPVSGSNQPQHF. The rearrangement links TRBV7-8 to TRBJ1-5; D remains ambiguous. The V end was cut by 5 bases, the J end by 1 base, with 12 bases between. Germline CDR1 reads SGHVS; CDR2 reads FQNEAQ. CDR3 length: 15 residues.

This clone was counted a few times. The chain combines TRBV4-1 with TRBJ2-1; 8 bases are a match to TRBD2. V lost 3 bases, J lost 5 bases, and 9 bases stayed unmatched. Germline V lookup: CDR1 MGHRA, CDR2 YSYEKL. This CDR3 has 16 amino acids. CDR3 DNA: TGCGCCAGCAGCCACATCGGGGGGGTTCCTGACAATGAGCAGTTCTTC. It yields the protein CASSHIGGVPDNEQFF.

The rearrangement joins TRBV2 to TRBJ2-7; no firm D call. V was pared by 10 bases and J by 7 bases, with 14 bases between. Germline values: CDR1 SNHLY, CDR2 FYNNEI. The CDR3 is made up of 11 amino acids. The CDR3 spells CATQASGEQYF. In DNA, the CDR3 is TGTGCCACCCAAGCCTCCGGGGAGCAGTACTTC.

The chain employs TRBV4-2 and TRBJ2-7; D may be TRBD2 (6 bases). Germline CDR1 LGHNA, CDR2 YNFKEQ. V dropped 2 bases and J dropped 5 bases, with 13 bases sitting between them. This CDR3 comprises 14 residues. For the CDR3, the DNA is TGTGCCAGCAGCCAATCGGTGGGACTCAACGAGCAGTACTTC. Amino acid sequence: CASSQSVGLNEQYF.

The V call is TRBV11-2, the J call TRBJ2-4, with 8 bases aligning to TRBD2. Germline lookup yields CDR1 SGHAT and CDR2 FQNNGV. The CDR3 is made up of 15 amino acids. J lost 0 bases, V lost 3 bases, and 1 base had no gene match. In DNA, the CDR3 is TGTGCCAGCAGCTTTCGGGGGGGAGCCAAAAACATTCAGTACTTC. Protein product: CASSFRGGAKNIQYF.

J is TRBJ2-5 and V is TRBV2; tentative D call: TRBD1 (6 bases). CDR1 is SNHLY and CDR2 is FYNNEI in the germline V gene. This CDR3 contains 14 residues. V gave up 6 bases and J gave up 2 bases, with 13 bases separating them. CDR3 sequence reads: CASRDRTEQETQYF. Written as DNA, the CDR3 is TGTGCCAGCAGAGATAGGACAGAACAAGAGACCCAGTACTTC.

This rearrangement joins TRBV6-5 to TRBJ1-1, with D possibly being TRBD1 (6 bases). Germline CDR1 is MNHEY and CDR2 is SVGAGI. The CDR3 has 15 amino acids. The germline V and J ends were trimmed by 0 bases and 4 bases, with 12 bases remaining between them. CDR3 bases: TGTGCCAGCAGTTACTCTGTGGGACAAAGCACTGAAGCTTTCTTT. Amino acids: CASSYSVGQSTEAFF.